The T cell receptor (beta chain) described here comes from a study of CD8 T cells in ankylosing spondylitis. Findings of the study overall: Disease-linked clones were reportedly significantly enriched in matched ankylosing spondylitis synovial fluid. One TCR beta motif, made up of seven to nine highly homologous variants, appeared characteristic of ankylosing spondylitis blood.

The CDR3 covers 15 residues. Trimming shortened V by 2 bases and J by 0 bases, and 9 bases separated the two germline ends. Per the germline V gene, CDR1 is SGHAT and CDR2 is FQNNGV. Quantitative barcoded 5'-RACE was used to prepare TCR beta libraries. TCRdb reanalysed the 5' RACE reads using MiXCR and keeps one entry per CDR3 protein. The table includes 200,000 to 250,000 distinct CDR3 sequences, roughly a tenth detected once. Many counts were recorded for this clonotype. Antigen unknown. The V and J genes are TRBV11-2 and TRBJ2-3; D is ambiguous. This clonotype was sampled from a male donor with ankylosing spondylitis or in good health (not recorded which). Sequencing was carried out using blood, either unsorted or a sorted T cell fraction (not recorded which). The DNA of the CDR3 is TGTGCCAGCAGCTTAATAGCCGGTAGCACAGATACGCAGTATTTT. Translation: CASSLIAGSTDTQYF.